This T cell receptor (beta chain) was recovered during a study of blood T cell repertoires in COVID-19. Study-wide context: Donors in the United States, Italy and Spain gave samples during acute or convalescent COVID-19. Sources were T cells, B-cell-depleted T cells, or PBMCs; the material itself was cDNA or gDNA.

Repertoires were generated with immunoSEQ multiplex PCR, while TCRdb's copy carries only in-frame clones and drops some. Here the sample spans roughly 160,000 clones, about 84% being singletons. Trimming removed 3 bases from V and 2 bases from J; junction bases left unmatched: 3. Germline CDR1 is SNHLY and CDR2 is FYNNEI. CDR3 length: 15 residues. The TCR sequence derives from a man aged 50 to 60 who had recovered from COVID-19. Sequenced material: PBMCs or T cells enriched from blood (not recorded which). V is TRBV2 and J is TRBJ2-3; TRBD2 aligns across 9 bases. CDR3: CASSETSGITDTQYF. Written as DNA, the CDR3 is TGTGCCAGCAGTGAGACTAGCGGTATCACAGATACGCAGTATTTT.